The 26 T cell receptor beta chains reported below all come from one sample, sequenced in a study of regulatory T cells in long-lasting Graves disease. As for time point: persistent/refractory GD, antithyroid drugs over 5 years with positive TRAb. PBMC RNA was the source of the TCR library. To make TCR beta libraries, researchers used iRepertoire HTBI primers and Arm-PCR of CDR3 regions. TCRdb analysed the multiplex PCR reads with MiXCR anew, one entry per CDR3 protein. The data show about 450,000 distinct CDR3 sequences, with 20% to 25% seen just once and 26% held by the top ten. The input for sequencing was peripheral blood mononuclear cells (PBMCs), taken when the disease was refractory, from a patient treated with antithyroid drugs. Source of these receptors: a female donor with Graves disease.

This rearrangement joins TRBV20-1 to TRBJ1-5; D uncertain. This CDR3 spans 14 amino acids. Germline CDR1 is DFQATT and CDR2 is SNEGSKA (reference sequence). The CDR3 sequence is CSAVLSNRNQPQHF. The CDR3 DNA is TGCAGCGCCGTGTTAAGCAATCGCAATCAGCCCCAGCATTTT.

As DNA, the CDR3 is TGTGCCAGCACCCGAGACAGGGGGGGGACTGAAGCTTTCTTT. This sequence encodes CASTRDRGGTEAFF. The chain uses TRBV7-9 and TRBJ1-1; 9 nucleotides match TRBD1. Germline V gene data show CDR1 as SEHNR and CDR2 as FQNEAQ (reference sequence). V dropped 7 bases and J dropped 5; count of bases not matched to a gene: 8. The CDR3 length is 14 residues.

This clonotype was seen repeatedly, ten times or more. V usage is TRBV11-2 and J usage is TRBJ2-7; D is undetermined. The CDR3 loop spans 12 amino acids. Trimming stripped 2 bases from V and 7 bases from J, with 9 bases between. The germline gives CDR1 SGHAT, CDR2 FQNNGV. The CDR3 region is CASSLLMREQYF. The CDR3 DNA sequence: TGTGCCAGCAGCTTATTAATGCGGGAGCAGTACTTC.

Points on this clonotype: Just one base apart from a much larger clone, this may be a read error. The chain carries TRBV28 and TRBJ2-1; D not resolved. V gave up 7 bases and J gave up 9 bases, with 22 bases separating them. Germline CDR1 reads MDHEN; CDR2 reads SYDVKM. The CDR3 totals 15 residues. CDR3 sequence reads: CASTLLGIPVVEQFF. The CDR3 nucleotides read TGTGCCAGCACCCTATTGGGGATACCGGTCGTTGAGCAGTTCTTC.

This clonotype appeared many times. The rearrangement links TRBV30 to TRBJ2-5; D is unresolved. V was cut by 0 bases and J by 2 bases, with 7 bases left in between. The germline V gene has CDR1 GTSNPN and CDR2 SVGIG (reference sequence). This CDR3 has 13 residues. CDR3 DNA: TGTGCCTGGAGTGTCGGCAGGCAAGAGACCCAGTACTTC. Translated, it gives CAWSVGRQETQYF.

This rearrangement joins TRBV7-9 to TRBJ1-6; no clear D gene. From germline, CDR1 is SEHNR and CDR2 FQNEAQ (reference sequence). This CDR3 has 14 residues. V dropped 3 bases and J dropped 5 bases, with 8 bases sitting between them. The CDR3 protein is CASSLEGDNSPLHF. The CDR3 coding sequence is TGTGCCAGCAGCTTGGAAGGAGATAATTCACCCCTCCACTTT.

This clonotype was observed at least ten times. V gene TRBV2 combines with J gene TRBJ1-2; TRBD1 agrees at 8 bases. The CDR3 totals 14 residues. CDR1 and CDR2 from the germline V gene are SNHLY and FYNNEI. V shed 8 bases, J shed 4 bases, and the junction held 9 bases outside the gene matches. The CDR3 loop reads CASGVQGAGYGYTF. CDR3 nucleotides: TGTGCCAGCGGGGTCCAGGGGGCGGGCTATGGCTACACCTTC.

This clonotype was seen repeatedly, ten times or more. V and J are TRBV7-9 and TRBJ1-1; no firm D call. V was cut by 0 bases and J by 6 bases, with 14 bases left in between. Germline V gene data show CDR1 as SEHNR and CDR2 as FQNEAQ (reference sequence). CDR3 length equals 15 residues. In nucleotides, the CDR3 is TGTGCCAGCAGCTTAGCGCCTATAAGGTTGCCTGAAGCTTTCTTT. This codes for CASSLAPIRLPEAFF.

The sample holds a few counts of this clonotype. The chain combines TRBV7-9 with TRBJ2-4; tentatively, D is TRBD1 or TRBD2 (5 bases each). The V and J ends lost 4 bases and 0 bases respectively, with 19 bases between them. The CDR3 length is 18 residues. Germline CDR1 is SEHNR and CDR2 is FQNEAQ (reference sequence). Written as DNA, the CDR3 is TGTGCCAGCAGCTCGACCCTTGGGACCGACATAGCCAAAAACATTCAGTACTTC. Protein: CASSSTLGTDIAKNIQYF.

The V and J genes are TRBV6-5 and TRBJ2-2; 12 bases align to TRBD2. V shed 3 bases, J shed 0 bases, and the junction held 14 bases outside the gene matches. Germline V CDR1 and CDR2: MNHEY, SVGAGI. This CDR3 is 21 amino acids long. CDR3 bases: TGTGCCAGCAGTTATAGTTCTCTAGCGGGAGGGCCAGGCGCGAACACCGGGGAGCTGTTTTTT. This sequence encodes CASSYSSLAGGPGANTGELFF.

This chain joins TRBV29-1 and TRBJ1-2, with 8 bases identical to TRBD1. The ends lost 5 bases at V and 2 bases at J; junction bases unmatched: 7. Looked up from germline, CDR1 is SQVTM and CDR2 is ANQGSEA. The CDR3 covers 14 residues. The CDR3 region is CSVTAGGGNYGYTF. The DNA of the CDR3 is TGCAGCGTTACAGCAGGGGGCGGAAACTATGGCTACACCTTC.

This clonotype has a handful of counts. The V gene is TRBV12-3 or TRBV12-4, the J gene TRBJ1-5; weak D call: TRBD1 (5 bases). This CDR3 contains 19 residues. The V end was cut by 5 bases, the J end by 0 bases, with 23 bases between. CDR3: CASSQNARVISVSNQPQHF. CDR3 DNA: TGTGCCAGCAGTCAGAACGCCAGGGTGATTTCGGTTAGCAATCAGCCCCAGCATTTT.

This clonotype was counted between two and nine times. The chain recombines TRBV11-2 with TRBJ2-3; TRBD2 agrees at 9 bases. CDR3 size: 14 residues. The V segment lost 0 bases and the J segment 7 bases; nucleotides outside the gene matches: 2. CDR1 is SGHAT, CDR2 FQNNGV, per germline. The DNA for the CDR3 is TGTGCCAGCAGCTTAGAAGCGGGAGGTTATACGCAGTATTTT. Protein: CASSLEAGGYTQYF.

This clonotype was detected a few times. The V call is TRBV20-1, the J call TRBJ1-6; 7 bases line up with TRBD1. Trimming cost V 1 base and J 4 bases; bases outside gene matches: 4. The CDR3 extends over 15 amino acids. Per germline, CDR1 DFQATT and CDR2 SNEGSKA (reference sequence). CDR3 protein: CSARVGQVYNSPLHF. Here the CDR3 DNA reads TGCAGTGCTAGAGTTGGACAGGTTTATAATTCACCCCTCCACTTT.

The chain couples TRBV2 to TRBJ2-1, with 11 bases identical to TRBD2. CDR3 length: 15 amino acids. Germline V lookup: CDR1 SNHLY, CDR2 FYNNEI. Losses at the gene ends were 6 bases for V and 10 bases for J; bases not matched to a gene: 11. CDR3 sequence: CASSSGTSGIREQFF. In DNA form, the CDR3 reads TGTGCCAGCAGCTCCGGGACTAGCGGTATTCGAGAGCAGTTCTTC.

This clonotype was counted a single time. V and J are TRBV10-3 and TRBJ1-5; no reliable D call. This CDR3 has 13 amino acids. Germline V CDR1 and CDR2: ENHRY, SYGVKD. V was pared by 8 bases and J by 0 bases, with 8 bases between. As DNA, the CDR3 is TGTGCCATCGCGGCAGGTAGCAATCAGCCCCAGCATTTT. It encodes CAIAAGSNQPQHF.

This sequence joins TRBV27 and TRBJ2-3, with 10 bases matching TRBD2. In germline, CDR1 is MNHEY, CDR2 SMNVEV (reference sequence). V was pared by 5 bases and J by 1 base, with 9 bases of the junction left unmatched. This CDR3 contains 17 residues. The CDR3 nucleotides read TGTGCCAGCAGTCCTAGCGGGAGCCTACCGGGCACAGATACGCAGTATTTT. Translation gives CASSPSGSLPGTDTQYF.

This clonotype was observed a handful of times. This chain joins TRBV11-2 and TRBJ1-1, with D perhaps TRBD1 (5 bases). CDR3 length equals 18 residues. V shed 5 bases and J shed 2 bases, with 24 bases lying between them. Looked up from germline, CDR1 is SGHAT and CDR2 is FQNNGV. CDR3: CASSGRGWARGANTEAFF. The CDR3 DNA sequence: TGTGCCAGCAGCGGGCGGGGGTGGGCCCGGGGAGCCAACACTGAAGCTTTCTTT. The whole variable domain, filled in from reference TRBV11-2 and TRBJ1-1, reads EAGVAQSPRYKIIEKRQSVAFWCNPISGHATLYWYQQILGQGPKLLIQFQNNGVVDDSQLPKDRFSAERLKGVDSTLKIQPAKLEDSAVYLCASSGRGWARGANTEAFFGQGTRLTVV.

This clonotype was picked up many times. This rearrangement joins TRBV2 to TRBJ1-2, with no clear D. The germline V and J ends were trimmed by 3 bases and 8 bases, with 10 bases remaining between them. The CDR3 totals 12 residues. Germline CDR1 and CDR2: SNHLY and FYNNEI. The DNA of the CDR3 is TGTGCCAGCAGTGACGAGGGTTTCGGCTACACCTTC. Translation gives CASSDEGFGYTF.

This chain joins TRBV20-1 and TRBJ1-1, with a weak D call TRBD1 (5 bases). Trimming removed 3 bases at V and 0 bases at J, with 11 bases between. The CDR3 sequence is 14 residues long. Germline V gene sequence: CDR1 DFQATT, CDR2 SNEGSKA (reference sequence). CDR3 region: CSARGGSVNTEAFF. CDR3 sequence (DNA): TGCAGTGCTAGGGGGGGGAGCGTGAACACTGAAGCTTTCTTT.

This chain connects TRBV29-1 to TRBJ1-2; the match to TRBD1 covers 7 bases. Germline trimming cut 5 bases from V and 10 bases from J; bases unmatched to any gene: 4. CDR1 SQVTM and CDR2 ANQGSEA come from the germline V gene. This CDR3 has 10 residues. CDR3 in amino acids: CSVRDSLYTF. The CDR3 DNA reads TGCAGCGTTAGGGACAGCCTCTACACCTTC.

This clonotype occurred many times. The chain is built from TRBV29-1 and TRBJ2-7; D is possibly TRBD1 (6 bases). Germline CDR1 SQVTM, CDR2 ANQGSEA. Trimming took 4 bases from V and 3 from J, leaving 13 bases between them. CDR3 length equals 13 residues. The CDR3 sequence: CSVARQANYEQYF. CDR3 in DNA: TGCAGCGTTGCGCGACAGGCGAACTACGAGCAGTACTTC.

Notes on this clonotype: A much larger clone lies a single base off, so this may be a read error. The gene calls are TRBV12-3 or TRBV12-4 and TRBJ2-4; TRBD1 matches at 7 bases. CDR3 length: 14 amino acids. CDR3 protein: CASRSDRVIYGYIF. The CDR3 nucleotides are TGTGCCAGCAGATCCGACAGGGTCATCTATGGCTACATCTTC.

This clonotype was counted once. The V call is TRBV5-1, the J call TRBJ1-2, with TRBD1 matching over 12 bases. The germline V gene encodes CDR1 SGHRS and CDR2 YFSETQ. The trim removed 2 bases at V and 7 bases at J, leaving 12 bases unmatched. The CDR3 covers 17 residues. CDR3 coding DNA: TGCGCCAGCAGCTTACGAACCCTGGGACAGGGGGCCGGTGGCTACACCTTC. Its protein product is CASSLRTLGQGAGGYTF.

This clonotype was counted ten times or more. This chain links TRBV5-1 with TRBJ1-1; 8 positions agree with TRBD1. The germline gives CDR1 SGHRS, CDR2 YFSETQ. The V gene end was trimmed by 4 bases and the J gene end by 2 bases; junction bases not matched to a gene: 10. The CDR3 covers 16 residues. The CDR3 is CASSPGGDRINTEAFF. CDR3 nucleotide sequence: TGCGCCAGCAGCCCCGGAGGGGACAGGATAAACACTGAAGCTTTCTTT.

Remarks on this clonotype: This could be a read error, since a much larger clone is one nucleotide away. The V and J genes are TRBV12-3 or TRBV12-4 and TRBJ1-5; D gene unclear. V was cut by 2 bases and J by 3 bases, with 11 bases left in between. The CDR3 is 15 amino acids. CDR3 nucleotides: TGTGCCAGCAGTTTAATGGGTACGGACAATCAGCCCCAGCATTTT. Its protein product is CASSLMGTDNQPQHF.